This is a list of T cell receptor beta chains from one sample in a study of T cells in Graves' hyperthyroidism and ophthalmopathy. TCRdb re-called the multiplex PCR reads through MiXCR, storing one row per CDR3 protein. The repertoire holds approximately 870,000 distinct CDR3 sequences, with about 38% as singletons. Specimen: blood. The source is a man aged 18 to 29 with Graves' hyperthyroidism. CDR3s leave out the opening cysteine and the closing phenylalanine or tryptophan. D genes are given only for firm matches. Size tells how often a clone was seen (once, few, many) or the class of an expanded clone, and some rows leave it out.

v_gene,d_gene,abundance,CDR3aa
TRBV2,TRBD2,-,ASSEGTSLQETQY
TRBV5-1,-,few,ASSLGHPDTEAF
TRBV5-1,-,many,ASSLLTGNTEAF
TRBV12-3/TRBV12-4,-,few,ASSSKIEEKLF
TRBV9,-,-,ASSPDWVNTGELF
TRBV7-3,TRBD1,-,ASSLTGGTGGNTGELF
TRBV5-5,-,few,ASRAGSAEAF
TRBV19,-,-,ASSINTGVNEKLF
TRBV14,-,many,ASSQALRGETQY
TRBV7-2,-,many,ASSLVWTEAF
TRBV4-1,-,-,ASSYRDAGVLGTEAF
TRBV6-1,-,-,ASSPLGANYGYT
TRBV15,TRBD1,-,ATSSLDRDSTGYT
TRBV19,TRBD2,few,ASSALAAQETQY
TRBV6-1,-,-,ASSAALRLEETQY
TRBV7-9,-,-,ASSPQGTPQH
TRBV14,-,-,ASSLRTVSYEQY
TRBV6-5,-,-,ASSYSGEAYGYT
TRBV7-3,TRBD2,-,ASSLGGLAGPPYEQY
TRBV29-1,-,many,SVGDGRAEAF
TRBV10-3,-,-,AISEIRDNTRTGELF
TRBV6-5,-,-,ASSYSGTLNTEAF
TRBV16,-,-,ASSSLERNEQY
TRBV7-9,TRBD2,few,ASSLWPGLAGVEQY
TRBV5-4,TRBD2,-,ASSRGGGLEETQY
TRBV10-3,TRBD1,many,AISRQGSNTEAF
TRBV5-1,-,-,ASSSRDGELEQY
TRBV6-5,-,few,ASSYSWTGSRSASGYT
TRBV11-3,TRBD1,-,ASSSRTGWGQGTNYGYT
TRBV25-1,-,once,ASSQTNVGLATNEKLF
TRBV3-1,-,few,ASSQDL
TRBV9,-,once,ASSGTDGANEQY
TRBV7-8,TRBD2,-,ASSWPGLELPGELF
TRBV7-8,-,-,ASSLDYTGYEQY
TRBV2,TRBD1,-,AVQGANQPQH
TRBV25-1,-,-,ASSASDTHNSPLH
TRBV7-9,TRBD1,-,ASSPYGDSYGYT
TRBV27,TRBD1,few,ASSLGQGMETQY
TRBV19,TRBD2,few,ASSIDQASGVEQY
TRBV6-6,-,-,ASSWAGNHGYT
TRBV25-1,-,-,ASAASTGELF
TRBV7-9,-,few,ASSLAPRNGELF
TRBV20-1,-,few,SARATSGINEKLF
TRBV6-2/TRBV6-3,-,-,ASSYFPRDEQY
TRBV7-2,-,-,ASSSQDSGTQY
TRBV25-1,-,many,ASSEPNKIQETQY
TRBV29-1,TRBD2,-,SYSGRNYEQY
TRBV12-3/TRBV12-4,TRBD1,-,ASSLRWTGTMNTEAF
TRBV7-2,-,many,ASSPRGWGKETQY
TRBV20-1,TRBD2,few,SARDGGFTYEQY
TRBV12-3/TRBV12-4,-,many,ASTQGPHQPQH
TRBV10-3,-,-,ASIEGTGKSSYEQY